This paragraph covers one TCR beta chain sequence. cDNA synthesis used the whole RNA isolate, giving expressed TCRB sequences. The repertoire was sequenced with immunoSEQ multiplex PCR; TCRdb's copy has only in-frame clones and lacks some. The sample contains 860,000 or so clones, roughly 16% of which appear only once. The data were taken from a study of beta chain features in type 1 diabetes. This CDR3 comprises 13 residues. The germline gives CDR1 KGHSH, CDR2 LQKENI. The V and J ends lost 4 bases and 1 base respectively, with 7 bases between them. Input material: naive CD4+ T cells from blood. This chain links TRBV18 with TRBJ2-5; D remains ambiguous. This receptor was identified in a woman aged 18-29 years in good health. CDR3 sequence (DNA): TGTGCCAGCTCACGGTCGATCCAAGAGACCCAGTACTTC. Translating gives CASSRSIQETQYF.